The 27 T cell receptor beta chains below all came from one sample that was sequenced in a study of brain T cells in children with intractable seizures. Libraries were prepared by immunoSEQ multiplex PCR; TCRdb keeps only in-frame clonotypes and omits some of them. This sample has tens of thousands of clones; approximately 94% occur once, and the top ten carry around 6%. The specimen was peripheral blood, collected at surgery. The receptors originated from a boy younger than 18 with focal cortical dysplasia and intractable seizures.

This chain connects TRBV20-1 to TRBJ2-2; D may be TRBD1 (5 bases). The V end lost 3 bases, the J end lost 2 bases, and 10 bases lay between the germline ends. Per the germline V gene, CDR1 is DFQATT and CDR2 is SNEGSKA (reference sequence). There are 14 residues in the CDR3. CDR3 amino acids: CSASRGFNTGELFF. As DNA, the CDR3 is TGCAGTGCTAGTAGGGGCTTTAACACCGGGGAGCTGTTTTTT.

The rearrangement links TRBV9 to TRBJ1-2, with D uncertain. Trimming took off 3 bases at V and 5 bases at J, with 2 bases between the two ends. This CDR3 has 10 amino acids. The germline V gene has CDR1 SGDLS and CDR2 YYNGEE. The CDR3 DNA follows: TGTGCCAGCAGCGGTTATGGCTACACCTTC. Encoded protein: CASSGYGYTF.

V gene TRBV19 combines with J gene TRBJ1-1; D is perhaps TRBD1 (5 bases). The V gene lost 0 bases and the J gene lost 4 bases, with 9 bases spanning the gap. This CDR3 is built from 14 residues. CDR1 is LNHDA, CDR2 SQIVND, per germline (reference sequence). CDR3 region: CASSIDGGPTEAFF. The CDR3 nucleotides are TGTGCCAGTAGTATAGACGGGGGTCCCACTGAAGCTTTCTTT. The whole variable domain, filled in from reference TRBV19 and TRBJ1-1, reads DGGITQSPKYLFRKEGQNVTLSCEQNLNHDAMYWYRQDPGQGLRLIYYSQIVNDFQKGDIAEGYSVSREKKESFPLTVTSAQKNPTAFYLCASSIDGGPTEAFFGQGTRLTVV.

The chain is built from TRBV7-8 and TRBJ1-6; 11 nucleotides match TRBD1. V trimming: 5 bases; J trimming: 4 bases; junction bases outside the gene matches: 4. The CDR3 is 16 residues long. Germline V lookup: CDR1 SGHVS, CDR2 FQNEAQ. The CDR3 DNA follows: TGTGCCAGCAGCCCTGGGACAGGGGGGTATAATTCACCCCTCCACTTT. This codes for CASSPGTGGYNSPLHF.

The genes are TRBV30 and TRBJ2-6; possibly TRBD1 for D (5 bases). There are 15 residues in the CDR3. V shed 4 bases and J shed 0 bases, with 10 bases lying between them. Germline lookup yields CDR1 GTSNPN and CDR2 SVGIG (reference sequence). The CDR3 sequence: CAWITRVSGANVLTF. In DNA, the CDR3 is TGTGCCTGGATTACCAGGGTCTCTGGGGCCAACGTCCTGACTTTC.

This rearrangement joins TRBV5-6 to TRBJ1-2; 7 bases are a match to TRBD1. The CDR3 loop spans 15 amino acids. Trimming took 3 bases from V and 4 from J; bases not matched to a gene: 9. Germline V gene data show CDR1 as SGHDT and CDR2 as YYEEEE. CDR3 DNA sequence: TGTGCCAGCAGCTCCACCACAGGGGAAGGCTATGGCTACACCTTC. It codes for CASSSTTGEGYGYTF.

The V and J genes are TRBV7-8 and TRBJ1-2; a possible D gene is TRBD1 (6 bases). Trimming cost V 1 base and J 7 bases, with 19 bases left between them. This CDR3 comprises 16 residues. Germline-derived CDR1 and CDR2 are SGHVS and FQNEAQ. CDR3 in amino acids: CASSLVFGGLQAGYTF. CDR3 DNA: TGTGCCAGCAGCTTAGTTTTTGGGGGCCTTCAGGCTGGCTACACCTTC.

The chain uses TRBV2 and TRBJ1-5; D gene uncertain. Germline V lookup: CDR1 SNHLY, CDR2 FYNNEI. The CDR3 sequence is 16 residues long. V was trimmed by 8 bases and J by 0 bases, leaving 17 bases between them. DNA of the CDR3: TGTGCCAGCGGAGGAGGGATCGGATATAGCAATCAGCCCCAGCATTTT. Protein: CASGGGIGYSNQPQHF.

The chain links TRBV5-4 to TRBJ2-7, with no clear D. V shed 1 base and J shed 5 bases, with 7 bases lying between them. The CDR3 totals 12 residues. Germline values: CDR1 SGHNT, CDR2 YYREEE (reference sequence). The CDR3 loop reads CASSLIGDEQYF. In DNA, the CDR3 is TGTGCCAGCAGCTTGATAGGCGACGAGCAGTACTTC.

V and J are TRBV12-5 and TRBJ1-2, with 7 nucleotides matching TRBD1. The length of the CDR3 is 16 residues. From germline, CDR1 is LGHNT and CDR2 FRNRAP. V lost 0 bases, J lost 4 bases, and 8 bases stayed unmatched. The CDR3 is CASGLVMGQGGYGYTF. The CDR3 DNA sequence: TGTGCTAGTGGTTTGGTTATGGGGCAGGGGGGCTATGGCTACACCTTC.

The chain employs TRBV5-6 and TRBJ1-3; 8 nucleotides line up with TRBD1. Germline CDR1 is SGHDT and CDR2 is YYEEEE. J lost 4 bases, V lost 4 bases, and 16 bases had no gene match. CDR3 length equals 18 residues. For the CDR3, the DNA is TGTGCCAGCAGCCAACGGACAGGGACATGGCTGAGGGGAAACACCATATATTTT. This gives the protein CASSQRTGTWLRGNTIYF.

The chain links TRBV5-1 to TRBJ1-5; 7 bases map to TRBD1. Looked up from germline, CDR1 is SGHRS and CDR2 is YFSETQ. The CDR3 loop spans 13 amino acids. V shed 4 bases, J shed 4 bases, and the junction held 2 bases outside the gene matches. In nucleotides, the CDR3 is TGCGCCAGCAGCCAGGGACAGAATCAGCCCCAGCATTTT. Translated: CASSQGQNQPQHF.

V usage is TRBV6-4 and J usage is TRBJ2-1, with no clear D. The CDR3 sequence is 14 residues long. Germline lookup yields CDR1 MRHNA and CDR2 SNTAGT. V was pared by 7 bases and J by 6 bases, with 16 bases between. CDR3 region: CASTTRSWVNEQFF. In DNA, the CDR3 is TGTGCCAGCACCACTCGGTCCTGGGTCAATGAGCAGTTCTTC.

This chain links TRBV29-1 with TRBJ2-3, with 11 nucleotides matching TRBD1. Germline trimming cut 6 bases from V and 3 bases from J; bases unmatched to any gene: 5. Germline CDR1 is SQVTM and CDR2 is ANQGSEA. This CDR3 contains 14 residues. Written as DNA, the CDR3 is TGCAGCGTCGACGGGACAGGGGGAACAGATACGCAGTATTTT. Its translation is CSVDGTGGTDTQYF.

This chain links TRBV7-3 with TRBJ2-2; a possible D gene is TRBD1 (5 bases). CDR1 is SGHTA and CDR2 is FQGTGA in the germline V gene. The CDR3 is made up of 15 amino acids. Deletions cut 2 bases from V and 4 bases from J, with 11 bases between. The CDR3 loop is CASSLGARGTGELFF. DNA of the CDR3: TGTGCCAGCAGCTTAGGGGCTAGAGGCACCGGGGAGCTGTTTTTT.

The rearrangement uses TRBV6-6 and TRBJ2-5; D ambiguous. This CDR3 contains 14 residues. From germline, CDR1 is MNHNY and CDR2 SVGAGI (reference sequence). V was cut by 0 bases and J by 2 bases, with 7 bases left in between. CDR3 protein: CASSYSRRQETQYF. Here the CDR3 DNA reads TGTGCCAGCAGTTACTCGCGCCGACAAGAGACCCAGTACTTC.

V is TRBV6-5 and J is TRBJ2-5, with 12 nucleotides matching TRBD2. Trimming removed 5 bases from V and 4 bases from J; junction bases left unmatched: 5. The CDR3 contains 15 residues. The V gene's germline CDR1 is MNHEY and CDR2 SVGAGI. CDR3 DNA: TGTGCCAGCAGTCTAGCGGGGGGGCCTCTAGAGACCCAGTACTTC. Amino acid sequence: CASSLAGGPLETQYF.

CDR3 in amino acids: CASTIQFNEQFF. For the CDR3, the DNA is TGTGCCAGCACCATCCAGTTCAATGAGCAGTTCTTC. The chain carries TRBV6-5 and TRBJ2-1; D gene uncertain. The CDR3 length is 12 residues. V gave up 7 bases and J gave up 6 bases, with 10 bases separating them. Germline CDR1 and CDR2: MNHEY and SVGAGI.

A single count supports this clone. The chain is built from TRBV18 and TRBJ1-5; D not resolved. Germline CDR1 reads KGHSH; CDR2 reads LQKENI. CDR3 length: 15 amino acids. Trimming shortened V by 6 bases and J by 1 base, and 13 bases separated the two germline ends. CDR3 bases: TGTGCCAGCTCCTCCGGACGGGTAAGCAATCAGCCCCAGCATTTT. Protein: CASSSGRVSNQPQHF.

The chain has TRBV7-9 and TRBJ2-2; 7 bases are shared with TRBD2. Per the germline V gene, CDR1 is SEHNR and CDR2 is FQNEAQ (reference sequence). With V trimmed by 5 bases and J by 0 bases, 9 bases remained unmatched. CDR3 length: 17 amino acids. CDR3 region: CASSPATSVSNTGELFF. The CDR3 DNA reads TGTGCCAGCAGCCCTGCCACTAGCGTATCGAACACCGGGGAGCTGTTTTTT.

The chain links TRBV5-1 to TRBJ2-1; the D gene is possibly TRBD2 (5 bases). The CDR3 extends over 19 amino acids. Germline V lookup: CDR1 SGHRS, CDR2 YFSETQ. The germline V and J ends were trimmed by 1 base and 7 bases, with 27 bases remaining between them. The CDR3 is CASSLLPTLVGGQRNEQFF. CDR3 nucleotide sequence: TGCGCCAGCAGCTTGCTCCCAACCCTCGTGGGCGGGCAGAGGAATGAGCAGTTCTTC.

This clone was detected only a few times. The chain combines TRBV4-2 with TRBJ2-5, with D perhaps matching TRBD2 (6 bases). The CDR3 contains 18 residues. Trimming removed 0 bases at V and 4 bases at J, with 21 bases between. Germline lookup yields CDR1 LGHNA and CDR2 YNFKEQ. The DNA of the CDR3 is TGTGCCAGCAGCCAAGAGGGGACTTTAGGTCGGGCAAGAGAGACCCAGTACTTC. Translating it yields CASSQEGTLGRARETQYF.

The genes are TRBV6-5 and TRBJ2-1; D not certain. Deletions cut 0 bases from V and 7 bases from J, with 7 bases between. Germline V gene data show CDR1 as MNHEY and CDR2 as SVGAGI. The CDR3 is made up of 13 amino acids. The CDR3: CASSYSQGNEQFF. The CDR3 DNA follows: TGTGCCAGCAGTTACTCGCAAGGGAATGAGCAGTTCTTC.

The V gene is TRBV4-1, the J gene TRBJ2-4, with 8 bases that match TRBD2. Germline V gives CDR1 MGHRA, CDR2 YSYEKL. CDR3 size: 19 residues. Losses at the gene ends were 4 bases for V and 1 base for J; bases not matched to a gene: 15. Here the CDR3 reads CASSLHSGTGTVAKNIQYF. CDR3 DNA: TGCGCCAGCAGCCTACATAGCGGGACGGGCACCGTGGCCAAAAACATTCAGTACTTC.

The gene calls are TRBV5-4 and TRBJ2-5; TRBD2 matches 12 bases. Germline lookup yields CDR1 SGHNT and CDR2 YYREEE (reference sequence). Losses at the gene ends were 3 bases for V and 4 bases for J; bases not matched to a gene: 7. CDR3 size: 16 residues. The DNA for the CDR3 is TGTGCCAGCAGCTCAAGACTAGCGGGGGCTGGAGAGACCCAGTACTTC. This encodes CASSSRLAGAGETQYF.

The genes are TRBV14 and TRBJ1-2; D remains ambiguous. CDR1 is SGHDN and CDR2 is FVKESK in the germline V gene. Trimming stripped 0 bases from V and 6 bases from J, with 17 bases between. This CDR3 spans 16 amino acids. The CDR3 nucleotides are TGTGCCAGCAGCCAAGATTGGAACCTCCGCCAAAATGGCTACACCTTC. Encoded protein: CASSQDWNLRQNGYTF.

The genes are TRBV13 and TRBJ2-1; 8 bases align to TRBD1. Germline V CDR1 and CDR2: PRHDT, FYEKMQ (reference sequence). V gave up 6 bases and J gave up 7 bases; unmatched junction bases: 2. There are 12 residues in the CDR3. The CDR3 DNA is TGTGCCAGCAGTCGACAGGGGAATGAGCAGTTCTTC. Its translation is CASSRQGNEQFF.